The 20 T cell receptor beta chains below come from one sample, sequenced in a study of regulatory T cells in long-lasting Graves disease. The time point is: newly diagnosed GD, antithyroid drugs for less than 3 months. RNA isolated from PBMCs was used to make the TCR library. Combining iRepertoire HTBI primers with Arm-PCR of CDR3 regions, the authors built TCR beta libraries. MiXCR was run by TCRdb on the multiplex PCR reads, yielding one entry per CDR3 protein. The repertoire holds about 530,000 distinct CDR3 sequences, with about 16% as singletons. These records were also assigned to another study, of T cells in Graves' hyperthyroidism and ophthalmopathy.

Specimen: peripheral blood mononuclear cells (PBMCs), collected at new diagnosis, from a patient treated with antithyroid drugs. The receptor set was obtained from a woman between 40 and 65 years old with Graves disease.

Written as DNA, the CDR3 is TGTGCCAGAGGACAGGACGCAGATACGCAGTATTTT. Its translation is CARGQDADTQYF. The chain carries TRBV7-9 and TRBJ2-3; TRBD1 agrees at 7 bases. The germline V gene encodes CDR1 SEHNR and CDR2 FQNEAQ (reference sequence). The CDR3 extends over 12 amino acids. With 9 bases clipped from V and 4 bases from J, the junction kept 4 bases outside the gene matches. Complete variable domain (other parts from reference TRBV7-9 and TRBJ2-3): DTGVSQNPRHKITKRGQNVTFRCDPISEHNRLYWYRQTLGQGPEFLTYFQNEAQLEKSRLLSDRFSAERPKGSFSTLEIQRTEQGDSAMYLCARGQDADTQYFGPGTRLTVL.

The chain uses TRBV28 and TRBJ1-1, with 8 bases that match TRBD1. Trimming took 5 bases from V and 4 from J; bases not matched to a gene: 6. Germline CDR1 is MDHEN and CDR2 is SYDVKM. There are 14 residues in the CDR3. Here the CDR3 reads CASSRTTGGTEAFF. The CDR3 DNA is TGTGCCAGCAGTCGAACTACAGGGGGCACTGAAGCTTTCTTT.

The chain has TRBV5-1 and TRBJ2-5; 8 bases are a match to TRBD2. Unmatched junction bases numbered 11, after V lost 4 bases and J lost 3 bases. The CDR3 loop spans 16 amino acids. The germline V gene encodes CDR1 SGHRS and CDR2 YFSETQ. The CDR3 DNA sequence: TGCGCCAGCAGCCCGGTCGCGGGGGGCGGAGAAGAGACCCAGTACTTC. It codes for CASSPVAGGGEETQYF.

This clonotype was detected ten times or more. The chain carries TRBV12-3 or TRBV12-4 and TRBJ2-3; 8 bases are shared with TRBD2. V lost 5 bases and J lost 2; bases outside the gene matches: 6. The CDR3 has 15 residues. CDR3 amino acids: CASSPGGITTDTQYF. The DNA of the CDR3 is TGTGCCAGCAGTCCGGGGGGGATTACCACAGATACGCAGTATTTT.

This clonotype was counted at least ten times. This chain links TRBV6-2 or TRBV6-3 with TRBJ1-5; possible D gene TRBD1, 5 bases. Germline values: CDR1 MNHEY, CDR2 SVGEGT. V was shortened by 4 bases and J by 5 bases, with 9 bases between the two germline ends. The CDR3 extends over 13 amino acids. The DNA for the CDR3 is TGTGCCAGCAGTTTAGGACAAGATCAGCCCCAGCATTTT. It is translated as CASSLGQDQPQHF.

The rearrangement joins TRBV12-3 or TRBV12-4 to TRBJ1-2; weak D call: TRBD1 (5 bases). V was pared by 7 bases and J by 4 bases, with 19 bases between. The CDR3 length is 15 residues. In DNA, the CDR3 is TGTGCCAGCACCTCTGCCCGGGGGGAGGCCTATGGCTACACCTTC. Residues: CASTSARGEAYGYTF.

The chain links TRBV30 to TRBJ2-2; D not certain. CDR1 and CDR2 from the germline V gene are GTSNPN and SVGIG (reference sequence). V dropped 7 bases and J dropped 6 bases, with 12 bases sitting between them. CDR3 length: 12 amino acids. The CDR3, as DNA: TGTGCCTCCCATTGGCGTCCCGGGGAGCTGTTTTTT. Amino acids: CASHWRPGELFF.

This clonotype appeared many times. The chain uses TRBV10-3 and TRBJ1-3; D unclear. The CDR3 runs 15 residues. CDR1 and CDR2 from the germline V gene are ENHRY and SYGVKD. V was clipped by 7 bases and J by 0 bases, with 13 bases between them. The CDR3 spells CAITPGLHSGNTIYF. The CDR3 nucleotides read TGTGCCATCACCCCCGGGCTCCACTCTGGAAACACCATATATTTT.

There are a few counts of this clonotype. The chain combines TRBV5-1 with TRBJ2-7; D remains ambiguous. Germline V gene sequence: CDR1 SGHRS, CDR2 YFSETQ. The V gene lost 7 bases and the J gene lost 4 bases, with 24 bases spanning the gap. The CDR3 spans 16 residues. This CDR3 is CASRTGRLTEAYEQYF. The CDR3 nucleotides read TGCGCCAGCCGAACGGGCCGACTCACTGAGGCGTACGAGCAGTACTTC.

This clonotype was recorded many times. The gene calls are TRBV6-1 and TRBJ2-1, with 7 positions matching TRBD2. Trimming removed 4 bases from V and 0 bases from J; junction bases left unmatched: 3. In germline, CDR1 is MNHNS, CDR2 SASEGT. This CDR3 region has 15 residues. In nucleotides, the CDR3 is TGTGCCAGCAGTGTTGGGAGGGGCTCCTACAATGAGCAGTTCTTC. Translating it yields CASSVGRGSYNEQFF.

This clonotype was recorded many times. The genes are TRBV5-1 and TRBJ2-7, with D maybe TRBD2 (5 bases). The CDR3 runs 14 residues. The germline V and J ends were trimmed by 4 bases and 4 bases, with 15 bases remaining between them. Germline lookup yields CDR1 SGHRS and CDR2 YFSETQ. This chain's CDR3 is CASSPTGELYEQYF. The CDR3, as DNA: TGCGCCAGCAGCCCCACCGGGGAATTGTACGAGCAGTACTTC.

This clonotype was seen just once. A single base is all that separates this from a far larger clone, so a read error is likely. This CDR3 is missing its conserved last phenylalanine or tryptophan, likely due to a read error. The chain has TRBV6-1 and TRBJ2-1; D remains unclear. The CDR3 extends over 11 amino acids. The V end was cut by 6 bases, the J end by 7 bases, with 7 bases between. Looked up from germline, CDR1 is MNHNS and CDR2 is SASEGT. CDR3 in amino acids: CASSLGNEQFL. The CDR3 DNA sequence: TGTGCCAGCAGCTTGGGGAATGAGCAGTTCCTC.

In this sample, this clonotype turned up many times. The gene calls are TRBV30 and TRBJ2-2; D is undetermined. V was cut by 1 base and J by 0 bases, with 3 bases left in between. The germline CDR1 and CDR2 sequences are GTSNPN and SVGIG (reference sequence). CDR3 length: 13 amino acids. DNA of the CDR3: TGTGCCTGGAGTGGAACGAACACCGGGGAGCTGTTTTTT. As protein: CAWSGTNTGELFF.

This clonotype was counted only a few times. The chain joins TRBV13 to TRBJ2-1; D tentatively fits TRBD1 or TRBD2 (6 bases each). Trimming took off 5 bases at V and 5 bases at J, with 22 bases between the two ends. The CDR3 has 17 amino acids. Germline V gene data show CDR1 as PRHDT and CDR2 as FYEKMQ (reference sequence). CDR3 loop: CASSPSVGAGEDNEQFF. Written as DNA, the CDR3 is TGTGCCAGCAGCCCAAGCGTTGGGGCAGGGGAGGACAATGAGCAGTTCTTC. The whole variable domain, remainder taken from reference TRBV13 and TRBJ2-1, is AAGVIQSPRHLIKEKRETATLKCYPIPRHDTVYWYQQGPGQDPQFLISFYEKMQSDKGSIPDRFSAQQFSDYHSELNMSSLELGDSALYFCASSPSVGAGEDNEQFFGPGTRLTVL.

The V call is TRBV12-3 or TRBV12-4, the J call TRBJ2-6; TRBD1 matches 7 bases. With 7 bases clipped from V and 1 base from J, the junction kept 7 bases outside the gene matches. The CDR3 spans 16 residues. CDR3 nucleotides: TGTGCCAGCACCCCCGTGGGACAGTCTGGGGCCAACGTCCTGACTTTC. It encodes CASTPVGQSGANVLTF.

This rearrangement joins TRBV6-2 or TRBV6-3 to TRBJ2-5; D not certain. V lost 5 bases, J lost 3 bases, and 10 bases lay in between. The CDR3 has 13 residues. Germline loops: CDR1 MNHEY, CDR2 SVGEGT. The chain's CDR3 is CASSVISEETQYF. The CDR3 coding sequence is TGTGCCAGCAGTGTAATCTCCGAAGAGACCCAGTACTTC.

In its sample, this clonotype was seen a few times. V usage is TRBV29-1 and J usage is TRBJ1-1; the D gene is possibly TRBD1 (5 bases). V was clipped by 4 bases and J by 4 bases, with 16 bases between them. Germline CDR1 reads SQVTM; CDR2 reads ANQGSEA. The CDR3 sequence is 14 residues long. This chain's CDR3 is CSVGVLTGGTEAFF. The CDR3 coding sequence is TGCAGCGTTGGGGTCCTGACGGGGGGCACTGAAGCTTTCTTT.

The CDR3 reads CASGLVPGEREREAFF. CDR3 nucleotide sequence: TGTGCTAGTGGTTTGGTACCCGGAGAAAGGGAGCGAGAAGCTTTCTTT. The rearrangement links TRBV12-5 to TRBJ1-1; D uncertain. CDR3 length: 16 amino acids. V gave up 0 bases and J gave up 8 bases, with 19 bases separating them. Germline CDR1 reads LGHNT; CDR2 reads FRNRAP. The full variable domain, rest sourced from reference TRBV12-5 and TRBJ1-1, is DARVTQTPRHKVTEMGQEVTMRCQPILGHNTVFWYRQTMMQGLELLAYFRNRAPLDDSGMPKDRFSAEMPDATLATLKIQPSEPRDSAVYFCASGLVPGEREREAFFGQGTRLTVV.

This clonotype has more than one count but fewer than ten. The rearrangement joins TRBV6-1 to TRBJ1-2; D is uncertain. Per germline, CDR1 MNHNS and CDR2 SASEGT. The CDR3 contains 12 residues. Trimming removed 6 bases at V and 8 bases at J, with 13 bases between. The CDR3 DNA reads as TGTGCCAGCAGGCGAGAAAGTCTAGGCTACACCTTC. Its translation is CASRRESLGYTF.

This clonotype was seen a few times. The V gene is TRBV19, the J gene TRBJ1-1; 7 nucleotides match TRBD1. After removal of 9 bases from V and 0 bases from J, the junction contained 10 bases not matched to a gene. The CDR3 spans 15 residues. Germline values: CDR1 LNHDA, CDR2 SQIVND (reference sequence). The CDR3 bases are TGTGCCAGCACAGGGGTGGGACGGATGAACACTGAAGCTTTCTTT. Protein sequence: CASTGVGRMNTEAFF.